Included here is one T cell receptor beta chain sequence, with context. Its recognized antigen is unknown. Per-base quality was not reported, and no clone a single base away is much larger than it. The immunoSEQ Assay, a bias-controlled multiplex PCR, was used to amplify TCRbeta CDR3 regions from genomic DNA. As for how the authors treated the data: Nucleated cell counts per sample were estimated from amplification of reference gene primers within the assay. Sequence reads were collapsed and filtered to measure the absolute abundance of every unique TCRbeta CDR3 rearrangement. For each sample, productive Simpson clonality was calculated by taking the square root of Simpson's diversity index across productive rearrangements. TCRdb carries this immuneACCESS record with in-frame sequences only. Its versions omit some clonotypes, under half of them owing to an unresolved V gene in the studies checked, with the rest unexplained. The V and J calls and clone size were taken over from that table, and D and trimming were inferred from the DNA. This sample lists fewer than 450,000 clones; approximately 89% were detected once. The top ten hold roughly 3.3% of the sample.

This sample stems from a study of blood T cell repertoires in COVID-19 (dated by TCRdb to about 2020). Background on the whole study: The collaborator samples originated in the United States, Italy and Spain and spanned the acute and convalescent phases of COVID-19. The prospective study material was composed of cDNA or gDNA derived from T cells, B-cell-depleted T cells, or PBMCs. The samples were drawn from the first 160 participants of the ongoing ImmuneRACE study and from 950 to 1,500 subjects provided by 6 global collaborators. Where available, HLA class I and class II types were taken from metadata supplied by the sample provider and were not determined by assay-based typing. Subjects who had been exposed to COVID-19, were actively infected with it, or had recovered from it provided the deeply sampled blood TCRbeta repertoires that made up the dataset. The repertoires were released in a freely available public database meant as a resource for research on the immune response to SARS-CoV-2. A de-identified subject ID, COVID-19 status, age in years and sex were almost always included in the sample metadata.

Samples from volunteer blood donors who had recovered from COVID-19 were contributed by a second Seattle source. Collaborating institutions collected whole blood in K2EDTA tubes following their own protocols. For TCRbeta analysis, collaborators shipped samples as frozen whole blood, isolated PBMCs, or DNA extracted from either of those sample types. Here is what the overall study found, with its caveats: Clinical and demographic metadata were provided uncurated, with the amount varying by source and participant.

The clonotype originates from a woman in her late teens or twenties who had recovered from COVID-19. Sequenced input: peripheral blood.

The DNA sequence is given as TGTGCCAGCAGCTTGGCCGGAGAGGGTAACTATGGCTACACCTTC. Its amino acids are CASSLAGEGNYGYTF. The sequence is built from TRBV5-4 and TRBJ1-2; a confident D gene designation cannot be given. CDR1 and CDR2 (SGHNT, YYREEE) derive from the germline V gene (reference sequence). The CDR3 runs 15 amino acids, cysteine and phenylalanine included. The read is trimmed to its CDR3 DNA, 45 bases read in frame from base 1. Trimming takes 0 bases from V and 1 base from J, and the germline ends sit 10 bases apart.